The rows below give T cell receptor beta chains drawn from one sample of a study of STAT5B mutations in CD4+ large granular lymphocyte leukemia. The method was immunoSEQ multiplex PCR; TCRdb's version includes in-frame clones alone and lacks a portion of them. The data contain about 35,000 clones, roughly 81% of them seen just once; the ten biggest clones take up 4.4%. Specimen: CD4+ T cells from blood buffy coats. Source of these receptors: a human donor in good health. Each CDR3 is given with its conserved first and last residue. The order of the fields is CDR3 length, D gene, V gene, J gene, clone size, CDR3 DNA, CDR3 protein. The D gene is left open where the match is weak. Only some rows state a clone size, as once, few, many or a class for expanded clones.

18,TRBD1,TRBV18,TRBJ2-2,-,TGTGCCAGCTCACCACAGCGATCCGGGACAGGGGTAGGCGGGGAGCTGTTTTTT,CASSPQRSGTGVGGELFF
19,TRBD1,TRBV4-1,TRBJ2-6,-,TGCGCCAGCAGCCAGGGCCCCGGACAGGGGGCGTCTGGGGCCAACGTCCTGACTTTC,CASSQGPGQGASGANVLTF
15,-,TRBV5-1,TRBJ2-1,-,TGCGCCAGCAGCTCAGAAGCGGAGTCCTACAATGAGCAGTTCTTC,CASSSEAESYNEQFF
16,-,TRBV7-2,TRBJ1-1,-,TGTGCCAGCAGCCTAGGGGGGCAGGGACTGAACACTGAAGCTTTCTTT,CASSLGGQGLNTEAFF
13,-,TRBV5-1,TRBJ1-1,few,TGCGCCAGCAGCGGGGCCATGAACACTGAAGCTTTCTTT,CASSGAMNTEAFF
18,-,TRBV5-1,TRBJ2-6,-,TGCGCCAGCAGCCTACCTGGGCCGGACAACTCTGGGGCCAACGTCCTGACTTTC,CASSLPGPDNSGANVLTF
18,TRBD1,TRBV28,TRBJ2-6,-,TGTGCCAGCAGGCGCGCACAGGGGACCCACTCTGGGGCCAACGTCCTGACTTTC,CASRRAQGTHSGANVLTF
15,-,TRBV15,TRBJ1-5,-,TGTGCCACCAGCAGAGGGGCAGTTGCCAATCAGCCCCAGCATTTT,CATSRGAVANQPQHF
16,-,TRBV5-1,TRBJ1-3,-,TGCGCCAGCAGCAGACAGTCGGGGGACTCTGGAAACACCATATATTTT,CASSRQSGDSGNTIYF
15,-,TRBV4-2,TRBJ2-1,few,TGTGCCAGCAGCCAAGGGGCCTTAGGAGAGGATGAGCAGTTCTTC,CASSQGALGEDEQFF
12,TRBD1,TRBV19,TRBJ1-1,few,TGTGCCAGCTGGACAGGGGCCACTGAAGCTTTCTTT,CASWTGATEAFF
13,-,TRBV28,TRBJ2-3,-,TGTGCCAGCAGTTTAAGGGGGTCAGATACGCAGTATTTT,CASSLRGSDTQYF
16,-,TRBV2,TRBJ1-3,-,TGTGCCAGCAGCCTGCTAGGGGCCAGCTCTGGAAACACCATATATTTT,CASSLLGASSGNTIYF
14,-,TRBV5-1,TRBJ1-2,-,TGCGCCAGCAGCTTGGGAGCAGGAAGTTATGGCTACACCTTC,CASSLGAGSYGYTF
16,-,TRBV7-9,TRBJ1-4,-,TGTGCCAGCAGTTTGGGCGCCAGATCAACTAATGAAAAACTGTTTTTT,CASSLGARSTNEKLFF
13,-,TRBV18,TRBJ2-7,-,TGTGCCAGCTCGCCTGGGGTGGACTACGAGCAGTACTTC,CASSPGVDYEQYF
15,TRBD1,TRBV19,TRBJ2-3,-,TGTGCCATTCAAGACAGACAGGGTAGCACAGATACGCAGTATTTT,CAIQDRQGSTDTQYF
17,-,TRBV4-3,TRBJ2-3,-,TGCGCCAGCAGCCAAGATAGTGGGGCCGGCACCCCAGATACGCAGTATTTT,CASSQDSGAGTPDTQYF
17,TRBD2,TRBV30,TRBJ2-1,-,TGTGCCTGGAGTGGCGGACTAGCGGGAGGTTCCTACAATGAGCAGTTCTTC,CAWSGGLAGGSYNEQFF
17,-,TRBV11-2,TRBJ1-3,-,TGTGCCAGCAGCTTAGCATCTCCCAGGACCTCTGGAAACACCATATATTTT,CASSLASPRTSGNTIYF
13,-,TRBV6-1,TRBJ2-3,-,TGTGCCAGCAGTGAGTCGGGTACAGATACGCAGTATTTT,CASSESGTDTQYF
11,-,TRBV20-1,TRBJ2-1,-,TGCAGTGCTCTCTCCTACGATGAGCAGTTCTTC,CSALSYDEQFF
15,TRBD1,TRBV19,TRBJ1-1,few,TGTGCCAGTAGTACTACCGGGACAGGGCGGCCTGAAGCTTTCTTT,CASSTTGTGRPEAFF